One sample yielded the 26 T cell receptor beta chains listed below, sequenced in a study of blood T cells in healthy people across ages. Combining a sample-barcoded 5' primer with a J-beta primer mix, a second PCR ran for roughly 7 to 12 cycles. TCRdb reprocessed the 5' RACE reads with MiXCR, giving one entry per CDR3 protein. This table has about a million distinct CDR3 sequences, 35% to 40% appearing once. Sequencing used blood. These TCRs come from a man younger than 35 in good health.

V and J are TRBV15 and TRBJ2-5; D unresolved. V was cut by 0 bases and J by 2 bases, with 10 bases left in between. CDR3 size: 15 residues. Germline-derived CDR1 and CDR2 are LNHNV and YYDKDF (reference sequence). CDR3 in DNA: TGTGCCACCAGCAGAGACGGCCAGAAACAAGAGACCCAGTACTTC. Residues: CATSRDGQKQETQYF.

V is TRBV30 and J is TRBJ1-5; the D is unclear. Trimming removed 1 base from V and 5 bases from J, with 6 bases in between. CDR1 is GTSNPN, CDR2 SVGIG, per germline (reference sequence). This CDR3 has 12 amino acids. The CDR3 nucleotides are TGTGCCTGGAGTGAAGGGCATCAGCCCCAGCATTTT. Its translation is CAWSEGHQPQHF.

The rearrangement joins TRBV12-3 or TRBV12-4 to TRBJ2-7, with D possibly being TRBD1 (5 bases). The CDR3 sequence is 13 residues long. V shed 7 bases and J shed 2 bases, with 12 bases lying between them. CDR3 coding DNA: TGTGCCAGCACCACTTCCAGGGCCTACGAGCAGTACTTC. Protein: CASTTSRAYEQYF.

This clonotype was found a few times. The rearrangement links TRBV11-2 to TRBJ2-6; a weak D match, TRBD1 (6 bases). The CDR3 covers 17 residues. V lost 1 base to trimming and J lost 1 base, with 11 bases between them. Germline V gives CDR1 SGHAT, CDR2 FQNNGV. The DNA for the CDR3 is TGTGCCAGCAGCTTAGCAGGGGTCGCTTCTGGGGCCAACGTCCTGACTTTC. The encoded protein is CASSLAGVASGANVLTF.

A few counts support this clonotype. The chain has TRBV6-5 and TRBJ2-1; D might be TRBD2 (6 bases). Germline V gene sequence: CDR1 MNHEY, CDR2 SVGAGI. V lost 8 bases to trimming and J lost 2 bases, with 13 bases between them. The CDR3 loop spans 14 amino acids. DNA for the CDR3: TGTGCCAGCGCTGAGCGGGTTCCCTACAATGAGCAGTTCTTC. This gives the protein CASAERVPYNEQFF.

This clonotype turned up a few times. The rearrangement joins TRBV6-4 to TRBJ2-2; D is uncertain. CDR1 is MRHNA, CDR2 SNTAGT, per germline. V was pared by 5 bases and J by 3 bases, with 7 bases between. The CDR3 spans 13 residues. CDR3 amino acids: CASSPEHTGELFF. The CDR3 DNA follows: TGTGCCAGCAGTCCTGAACACACCGGGGAGCTGTTTTTT.

With respect to this clonotype: One end of the junction does not line up with germline, which may come from a read error. The chain recombines TRBV3-1 with TRBJ1-2, with D maybe TRBD1 (6 bases). From germline, CDR1 is LGHDT and CDR2 YNNKEL (reference sequence). This CDR3 comprises 15 residues. The CDR3 region is CAGSQSFGGGYGYTF. In nucleotides, the CDR3 is TGTGCCGGCAGCCAAAGTTTCGGGGGCGGCTATGGCTACACCTTC. The entire variable domain, with the rest obtained from reference TRBV3-1 and TRBJ1-2, is as follows: DTAVSQTPKYLVTQMGNDKSIKCEQNLGHDTMYWYKQDSKKFLKIMFSYNNKELIINETVPNRFSPKSPDKAHLNLHINSLELGDSAVYFCAGSQSFGGGYGYTFGSGTRLTVV.

The chain couples TRBV24-1 to TRBJ2-4; weak D call: TRBD1 (5 bases). This CDR3 is 13 amino acids long. The germline V gene has CDR1 KGHDR and CDR2 SFDVKD. The germline V and J ends were trimmed by 4 bases and 4 bases, with 7 bases remaining between them. Here the CDR3 reads CATSDRVKNIQYF. The CDR3 DNA sequence: TGTGCCACCAGTGACAGGGTAAAAAACATTCAGTACTTC.

This clonotype is a singleton in its sample. The gene calls are TRBV2 and TRBJ2-7, with D perhaps matching TRBD1 or TRBD2 (5 bases each). The CDR3 length is 16 residues. Trimming pared 5 bases from V and 2 bases from J, leaving 19 bases between. Germline V gene lookup returns CDR1 SNHLY and CDR2 FYNNEI. In DNA, the CDR3 is TGTGCCAGCAGTCCTCGCGGTGGGACGCTGACCTACGAGCAGTACTTC. Residues: CASSPRGGTLTYEQYF.

DNA of the CDR3: TGTGCCAGCAGTCCTTCAGGGGTTGAAAAACTGTTTTTT. This gives the protein CASSPSGVEKLFF. The rearrangement links TRBV12-3 or TRBV12-4 to TRBJ1-4; D possibly corresponds to TRBD1 (6 bases). CDR3 length equals 13 residues. The germline V and J ends were trimmed by 5 bases and 7 bases, with 11 bases remaining between them.

The chain has TRBV20-1 and TRBJ1-3; tentatively, D is TRBD1 (5 bases). CDR1 and CDR2 from the germline V gene are DFQATT and SNEGSKA (reference sequence). CDR3 size: 12 residues. For the CDR3, the DNA is TGCAGCGTCGACAGCTCTGGAAACACCATATATTTT. This sequence encodes CSVDSSGNTIYF.

A few counts support this clonotype. V usage is TRBV4-2 and J usage is TRBJ2-1; maybe TRBD2 (5 bases). This CDR3 spans 15 amino acids. The V gene's germline CDR1 is LGHNA and CDR2 YNFKEQ. Trimming stripped 3 bases from V and 2 bases from J, with 11 bases between. The CDR3 DNA follows: TGTGCCAGCAGCCAGAAGCCGGGGACCTACAATGAGCAGTTCTTC. This translates into CASSQKPGTYNEQFF.

This clonotype turned up a few times. The J gene is TRBJ1-5, the V gene TRBV12-5; D gene uncertain. This CDR3 comprises 13 residues. Germline CDR1 reads LGHNT; CDR2 reads FRNRAP. The germline V and J ends were trimmed by 1 base and 3 bases, with 4 bases remaining between them. CDR3 amino acids: CASGLGTNQPQHF. CDR3 in DNA: TGTGCTAGTGGTTTGGGTACCAATCAGCCCCAGCATTTT.

A remark on this clonotype: A much larger clone sits a single nucleotide away, making a read error possible. The chain has TRBV4-3 and TRBJ2-1; D remains unclear. There are 12 residues in the CDR3. Germline CDR1 reads LGHNA; CDR2 reads YSLEER. V lost 0 bases and J 13 bases, leaving 10 bases between the germline ends. The CDR3 loop is CASSQDRRTQFF. CDR3 bases: TGCGCCAGCAGCCAAGATCGGCGGACCCAGTTCTTC.

This clonotype was detected only once. The germline gene is not matched at one end of the junction; a read error may be the cause. The gene calls are TRBV11-1 and TRBJ2-7, with D perhaps being TRBD1 or TRBD2 (5 bases each). The germline V gene has CDR1 SGHAT and CDR2 FQDESV (reference sequence). The CDR3 runs 14 residues. The CDR3 sequence is CASSLSGRVEERYF. For the CDR3, the DNA is TGTGCCAGCAGTTTATCGGGACGGGTGGAGGAGCGGTACTTC.

This rearrangement joins TRBV6-6 to TRBJ1-3; D not certain. Trimming pared 2 bases from V and 2 bases from J, leaving 10 bases between. There are 15 residues in the CDR3. Germline CDR1 is MNHNY and CDR2 is SVGAGI (reference sequence). As DNA, the CDR3 is TGTGCCAGCAGTTACCATCTGGGAACTGGAAACACCATATATTTT. It specifies CASSYHLGTGNTIYF.

Regarding this clonotype: Being one base from a much bigger clone, this may be a read error. V and J are TRBV12-3 or TRBV12-4 and TRBJ2-1; 8 bases align to TRBD1. V trimming: 7 bases; J trimming: 12 bases; junction bases outside the gene matches: 8. CDR3 length: 12 amino acids. Here the CDR3 DNA reads TGTGCCAGCAACTTCACGACAGGGGTGCAGTTCTTC. This gives the protein CASNFTTGVQFF.

The chain combines TRBV10-3 with TRBJ2-7; D unresolved. V lost 3 bases and J 3 bases, leaving 12 bases between the germline ends. The length of the CDR3 is 14 residues. The germline gives CDR1 ENHRY, CDR2 SYGVKD. CDR3 sequence: CAISDAQSRYEQYF. CDR3 in DNA: TGTGCCATCAGTGACGCGCAATCACGCTACGAGCAGTACTTC.

In this sample, this clonotype turned up a few times. The V call is TRBV29-1, the J call TRBJ1-1, with 7 nucleotides matching TRBD1. The CDR3 has 13 amino acids. The germline gives CDR1 SQVTM, CDR2 ANQGSEA. V was pared by 7 bases and J by 5 bases, with 10 bases of the junction left unmatched. The CDR3 reads CSAATGVVTEAFF. As DNA, the CDR3 is TGCAGCGCCGCAACAGGGGTCGTGACTGAAGCTTTCTTT.

This clonotype turned up a few times. The chain employs TRBV13 and TRBJ2-1; D could derive from TRBD1 or TRBD2 (5 bases each). Germline values: CDR1 PRHDT, CDR2 FYEKMQ (reference sequence). CDR3 size: 13 residues. The V gene lost 5 bases and the J gene lost 7 bases, with 12 bases spanning the gap. Written as DNA, the CDR3 is TGTGCCAGCAGCGAGGGACGGGTAAATGAGCAGTTCTTC. It encodes CASSEGRVNEQFF.

The V call is TRBV10-3, the J call TRBJ2-6; tentatively, D is TRBD2 (5 bases). This CDR3 has 15 residues. Between the trimmed V and J ends, which lost 6 bases and 0 bases, there was a span of 9 bases. CDR1 is ENHRY, CDR2 SYGVKD, per germline. The CDR3 DNA follows: TGTGCCATCAGGGAGGAACTCTCTGGGGCCAACGTCCTGACTTTC. Amino acids: CAIREELSGANVLTF.

The V and J genes are TRBV9 and TRBJ2-2; D remains unclear. The germline V and J ends were trimmed by 1 base and 6 bases, with 10 bases remaining between them. CDR3 length: 14 amino acids. Germline loops: CDR1 SGDLS, CDR2 YYNGEE. The CDR3 sequence: CASSVTGVPGELFF. The CDR3 coding sequence is TGTGCCAGCAGCGTAACTGGCGTTCCCGGGGAGCTGTTTTTT.

With regard to this clonotype: One junction end does not reproduce the germline sequence, and a read error may be involved. V is TRBV6-2 or TRBV6-3 and J is TRBJ2-2; perhaps TRBD1 as D (6 bases). In germline, CDR1 is MNHEY, CDR2 SVGEGT. This CDR3 spans 13 amino acids. In DNA form, the CDR3 reads TGTGCCAGCCGGGACACTAACACCGGGGAGCAGTTTTTT. As protein: CASRDTNTGEQFF.

The chain joins TRBV15 to TRBJ1-1; no clear D. Trimming pared 1 base from V and 7 bases from J, leaving 7 bases between. The germline V gene has CDR1 LNHNV and CDR2 YYDKDF (reference sequence). The CDR3 loop spans 12 amino acids. DNA for the CDR3: TGTGCCACCAGCAGAGTTAACCGTGAAGCTTTCTTT. This gives the protein CATSRVNREAFF.

This clonotype was seen repeatedly, ten times or more. J is TRBJ1-2 and V is TRBV3-1; a possible D gene is TRBD1 (5 bases). Germline assignment: CDR1 LGHDT and CDR2 YNNKEL (reference sequence). CDR3 length equals 14 residues. V lost 1 base and J lost 4, with 10 bases in between. CDR3 coding DNA: TGTGCCAGCAGCCAAGGGGGACGGGCCTATGGCTACACCTTC. Its translation: CASSQGGRAYGYTF.

This clonotype appeared a few times. The chain carries TRBV7-2 and TRBJ2-1, with D perhaps matching TRBD2 (5 bases). The CDR3 is made up of 12 amino acids. Germline CDR1 is SGHTA and CDR2 is FQGNSA. Trimming took off 2 bases at V and 9 bases at J, with 8 bases between the two ends. The chain's CDR3 is CASSLLEGEQFF. The CDR3 DNA is TGTGCCAGCAGCTTACTCGAGGGTGAGCAGTTCTTC.